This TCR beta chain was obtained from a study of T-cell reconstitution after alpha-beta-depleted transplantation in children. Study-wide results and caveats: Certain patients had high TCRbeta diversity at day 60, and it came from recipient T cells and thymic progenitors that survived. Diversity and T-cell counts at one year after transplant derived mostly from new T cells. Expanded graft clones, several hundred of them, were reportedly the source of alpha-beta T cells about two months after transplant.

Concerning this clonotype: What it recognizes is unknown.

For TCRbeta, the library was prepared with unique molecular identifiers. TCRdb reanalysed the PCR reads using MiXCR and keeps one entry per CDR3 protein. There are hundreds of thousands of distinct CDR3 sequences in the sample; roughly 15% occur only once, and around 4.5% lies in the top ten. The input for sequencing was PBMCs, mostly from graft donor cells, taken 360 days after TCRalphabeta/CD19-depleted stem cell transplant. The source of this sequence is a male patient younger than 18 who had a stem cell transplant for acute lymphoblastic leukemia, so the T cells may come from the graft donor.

In DNA, the CDR3 is TGTGCCAGCAGTTTTAGGGTAGGGTGGACCCAGTACTTC. Protein: CASSFRVGWTQYF. V is TRBV12-3 or TRBV12-4 and J is TRBJ2-5; D uncertain. V lost 3 bases and J 7 bases, leaving 12 bases between the germline ends. The length of the CDR3 is 13 residues.